This is a list of T cell receptor beta chains from one sample in a study of cytomegalovirus exposure and HLA in healthy donors. Sequencing was performed with immunoSEQ multiplex PCR; in TCRdb, only in-frame clones are kept and a portion is missing. The data show some 68,000 clones, roughly 97% seen once. The sequenced material came from PBMCs. The receptors shown here come from a man aged 18 to 35 in good health and CMV-seronegative. CDR3s include the opening cysteine and the closing phenylalanine or tryptophan.

len | j_gene | v_gene | CDR3aa
16 | TRBJ2-3 | TRBV5-4 | CASSLRTGGRTDTQYF
14 | TRBJ2-5 | TRBV5-1 | CASSEDRLQETQYF
11 | TRBJ1-2 | TRBV2 | CASRGANGYTF
16 | TRBJ2-1 | TRBV6-6 | CASSYSPGISYNEQFF
15 | TRBJ1-2 | TRBV4-1 | CASSLRQGGEYGYTF
17 | TRBJ1-2 | TRBV7-9 | CASSGRDRGVVDYGYTF
13 | TRBJ1-2 | TRBV5-4 | CASSWKGDYGYTF
15 | TRBJ1-2 | TRBV28 | CASSLGTGTNYGYTF
14 | TRBJ1-1 | TRBV14 | CASSQSIVNTEAFF
15 | TRBJ1-2 | TRBV18 | CASSVTTGTGYGYTF
15 | TRBJ1-4 | TRBV7-9 | CASSLGGDTFEKLFF
15 | TRBJ2-2 | TRBV2 | CASSEGSPNTGELFF
16 | TRBJ2-2 | TRBV27 | CASSFEGAPNTGELFF